The sequence of this T cell receptor beta chain was determined in a study of T-cell memory formation after mild COVID-19. Study-wide findings and caveats: CD4/CD8 balance characterized clones contracting day 15 to 85, and CD4+ skew characterized later expanders.

TCRdb passed the 5' RACE reads through MiXCR, listing each CDR3 protein once. Here the sample spans about 250,000 distinct CDR3 sequences, roughly 18% being singletons. This clonotype appeared a few times. The antigen is undetermined. Germline values: CDR1 SGHRS, CDR2 YFSETQ. V lost 4 bases to trimming and J lost 6 bases; unmatched junction nucleotides: 7. The CDR3 loop spans 15 amino acids. The TCR originated in a man younger than 30 who had mild COVID-19 (a few samples of this study predate the infection). Cell type and time point are not known. Sequencing used PBMCs or a T cell subset sorted from them (not recorded which). This chain connects TRBV5-1 to TRBJ2-1; the match to TRBD2 covers 10 bases. The CDR3 spells CASSDSGGISNEQFF. In DNA, the CDR3 is TGCGCCAGCAGCGATAGCGGGGGGATTTCCAATGAGCAGTTCTTC.